This record looks at one T cell receptor (beta chain) sequence and its context. No antigen is known for it. Assay: immunoSEQ multiplex PCR; the TCRdb copy retains only in-frame clones and omits some. The top ten clones hold less than 1.5% of a sample with 100,000 to 150,000 clones, around 94% of them seen once. This entry belongs to a study of cytomegalovirus exposure and HLA in healthy donors. Findings of the study overall: Using the classifier, cytomegalovirus status was reportedly diagnosed with high specificity and sensitivity. Some TCR beta chains (about 170 of them) were listed as cytomegalovirus-associated. One later analysis, an examination of the 100 to 150 validation repertoires, found that first-cohort TCR clusters tended to co-occur in them.

The CDR3 loop spans 16 amino acids. With 5 bases removed from V and 9 bases from J, the gap between germline ends came to 20 bases. Germline V gene data show CDR1 as SGHVS and CDR2 as FNYEAQ. The rearrangement links TRBV7-6 to TRBJ1-6, with D maybe TRBD1 (6 bases). The TCR sequence derives from a woman aged 18-29 years in good health and CMV-seronegative. The specimen was PBMCs. The CDR3 region is CASSQGNAATRSPLHF. For the CDR3, the DNA is TGTGCCAGCAGCCAGGGGAATGCGGCGACTCGTTCACCCCTCCACTTT.